The source of this TCR beta chain is a study of CD8 T cells in ankylosing spondylitis. Study results and limitations: Existing reports had already noted some motif variants in reactive arthritis synovial fluid and blood. Characteristic of ankylosing spondylitis blood, it appeared, was a TCR beta motif comprising eight highly homologous variants.

This clonotype came up many times. Its specificity is not known. By quantitative 5'-RACE with molecular barcodes, the TCR beta libraries were made. TCRdb re-called the 5' RACE reads with MiXCR, one entry per CDR3 protein. The table shows 300,000 to 400,000 distinct CDR3 sequences, with 11% occurring only once. This receptor was identified in a female donor with ankylosing spondylitis or in good health (not recorded which). Specimen: blood, either unsorted or a sorted T cell fraction (not recorded which).

CDR3 DNA: TGTGCCAGCAGTTTTTCGTTCCGGGGACAGGGGGATTCCTACGAGCAGTACTTC. Amino acids: CASSFSFRGQGDSYEQYF. The J gene is TRBJ2-7, the V gene TRBV28; TRBD1 agrees at 11 bases. The CDR3 runs to 18 residues. The germline gives CDR1 MDHEN, CDR2 SYDVKM. V lost 3 bases to trimming and J lost 1 base; unmatched junction nucleotides: 11.